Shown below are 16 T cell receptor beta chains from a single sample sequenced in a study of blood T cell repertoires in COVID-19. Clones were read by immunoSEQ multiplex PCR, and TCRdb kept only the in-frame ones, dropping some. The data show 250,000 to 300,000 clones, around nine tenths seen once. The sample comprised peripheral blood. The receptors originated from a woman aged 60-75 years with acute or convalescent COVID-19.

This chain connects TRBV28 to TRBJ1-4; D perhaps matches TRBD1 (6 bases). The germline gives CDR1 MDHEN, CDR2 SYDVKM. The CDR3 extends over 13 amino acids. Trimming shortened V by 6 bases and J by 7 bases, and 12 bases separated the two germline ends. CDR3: CASRNREGEKLFF. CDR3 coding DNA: TGTGCCAGCAGAAACAGGGAAGGTGAAAAACTGTTTTTT.

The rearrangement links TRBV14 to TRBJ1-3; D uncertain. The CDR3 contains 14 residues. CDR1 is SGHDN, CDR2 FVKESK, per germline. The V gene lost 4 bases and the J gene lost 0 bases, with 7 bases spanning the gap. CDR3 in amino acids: CASSRLSSGNTIYF. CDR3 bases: TGTGCCAGCAGCCGGTTGAGCTCTGGAAACACCATATATTTT.

CDR3 DNA sequence: TGTGCCAGCAGTGAAGCCGTCTACCAAGAGACCCAGTACTTC. The encoded protein is CASSEAVYQETQYF. The chain combines TRBV2 with TRBJ2-5; unclear D gene. The length of the CDR3 is 14 residues. V lost 0 bases and J lost 0, with 5 bases in between. Per germline, CDR1 SNHLY and CDR2 FYNNEI.

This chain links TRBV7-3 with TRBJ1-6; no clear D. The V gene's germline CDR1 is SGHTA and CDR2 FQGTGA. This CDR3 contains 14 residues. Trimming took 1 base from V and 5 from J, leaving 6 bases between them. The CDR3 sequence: CASSLIDNNSPLHF. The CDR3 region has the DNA TGTGCCAGCAGCTTAATCGACAATAATTCACCCCTCCACTTT.

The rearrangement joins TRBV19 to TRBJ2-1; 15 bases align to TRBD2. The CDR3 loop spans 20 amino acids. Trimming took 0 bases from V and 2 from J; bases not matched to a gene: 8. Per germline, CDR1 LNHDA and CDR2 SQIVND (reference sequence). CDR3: CASSIDLSGTSGGPYNEQFF. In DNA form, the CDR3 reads TGTGCCAGTAGTATAGATCTATCGGGGACTAGCGGGGGGCCCTACAATGAGCAGTTCTTC. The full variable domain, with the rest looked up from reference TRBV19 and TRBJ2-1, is DGGITQSPKYLFRKEGQNVTLSCEQNLNHDAMYWYRQDPGQGLRLIYYSQIVNDFQKGDIAEGYSVSREKKESFPLTVTSAQKNPTAFYLCASSIDLSGTSGGPYNEQFFGPGTRLTVL.

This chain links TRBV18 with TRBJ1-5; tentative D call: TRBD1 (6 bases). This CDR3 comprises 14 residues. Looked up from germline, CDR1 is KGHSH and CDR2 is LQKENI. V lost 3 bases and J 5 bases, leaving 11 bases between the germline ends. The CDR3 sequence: CASSPDRVYQPQHF. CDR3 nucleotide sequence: TGTGCCAGCTCACCGGACAGAGTCTATCAGCCCCAGCATTTT.

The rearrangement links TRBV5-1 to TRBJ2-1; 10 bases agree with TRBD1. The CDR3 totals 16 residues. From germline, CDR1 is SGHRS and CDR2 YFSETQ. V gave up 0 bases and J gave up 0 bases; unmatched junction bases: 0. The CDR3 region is CASSLGTGGSYNEQFF. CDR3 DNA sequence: TGCGCCAGCAGCTTGGGGACAGGGGGCTCCTACAATGAGCAGTTCTTC. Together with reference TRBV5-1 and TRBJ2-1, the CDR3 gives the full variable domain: KAGVTQTPRYLIKTRGQQVTLSCSPISGHRSVSWYQQTPGQGLQFLFEYFSETQRNKGNFPGRFSGRQFSNSRSEMNVSTLELGDSALYLCASSLGTGGSYNEQFFGPGTRLTVL.

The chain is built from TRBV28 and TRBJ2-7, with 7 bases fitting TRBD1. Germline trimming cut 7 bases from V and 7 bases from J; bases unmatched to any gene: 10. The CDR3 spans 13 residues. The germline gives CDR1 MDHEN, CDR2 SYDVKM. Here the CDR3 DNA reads TGTGCCAGCACCCAAGAAGGGGGCAGAGAGCAGTACTTC. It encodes CASTQEGGREQYF.

CDR3 residues: CASSLSLTYEQYF. In DNA, the CDR3 is TGTGCCAGCAGTCTCTCGCTAACCTACGAGCAGTACTTC. V usage is TRBV6-6 and J usage is TRBJ2-7; the D is unclear. V lost 5 bases to trimming and J lost 2 bases, with 10 bases between them. The CDR3 sequence is 13 residues long. Germline V lookup: CDR1 MNHNY, CDR2 SVGAGI (reference sequence).

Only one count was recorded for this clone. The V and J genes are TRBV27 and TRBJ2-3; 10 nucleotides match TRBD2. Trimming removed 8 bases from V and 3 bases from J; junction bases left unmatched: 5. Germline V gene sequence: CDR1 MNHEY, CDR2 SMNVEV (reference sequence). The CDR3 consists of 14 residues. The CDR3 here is CASGLAGVTDTQYF. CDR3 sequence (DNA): TGTGCCAGCGGGCTAGCGGGAGTTACAGATACGCAGTATTTT.

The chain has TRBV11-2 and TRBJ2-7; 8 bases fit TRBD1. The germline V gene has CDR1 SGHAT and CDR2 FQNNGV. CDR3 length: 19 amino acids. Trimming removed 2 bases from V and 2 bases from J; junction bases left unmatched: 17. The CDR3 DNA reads TGTGCCAGCAGCTTATTCTCGGACAGGGAAAACGTAATTGCCTACGAGCAGTACTTC. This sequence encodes CASSLFSDRENVIAYEQYF.

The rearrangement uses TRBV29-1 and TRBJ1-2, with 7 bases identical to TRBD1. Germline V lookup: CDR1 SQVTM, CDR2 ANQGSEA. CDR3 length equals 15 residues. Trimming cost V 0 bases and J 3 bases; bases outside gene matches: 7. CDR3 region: CSVEDGTGEYYGYTF. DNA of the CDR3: TGCAGCGTTGAAGATGGCACAGGGGAATACTATGGCTACACCTTC. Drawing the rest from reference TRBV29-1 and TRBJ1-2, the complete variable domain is SAVISQKPSRDICQRGTSLTIQCQVDSQVTMMFWYRQQPGQSLTLIATANQGSEATYESGFVIDKFPISRPNLTFSTLTVSNMSPEDSSIYLCSVEDGTGEYYGYTFGSGTRLTVV.

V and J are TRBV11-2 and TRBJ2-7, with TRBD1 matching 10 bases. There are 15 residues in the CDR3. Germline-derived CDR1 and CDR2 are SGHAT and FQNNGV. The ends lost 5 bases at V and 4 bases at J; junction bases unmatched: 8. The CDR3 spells CASSTAPGQGYEQYF. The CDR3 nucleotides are TGTGCCAGCAGCACAGCCCCGGGACAGGGGTACGAGCAGTACTTC.

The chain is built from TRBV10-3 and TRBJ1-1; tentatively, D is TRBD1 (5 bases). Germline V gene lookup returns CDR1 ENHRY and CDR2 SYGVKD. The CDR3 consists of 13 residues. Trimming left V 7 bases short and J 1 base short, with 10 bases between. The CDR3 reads CAIMEGSNTEAFF. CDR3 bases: TGTGCCATCATGGAGGGGTCGAACACTGAAGCTTTCTTT.

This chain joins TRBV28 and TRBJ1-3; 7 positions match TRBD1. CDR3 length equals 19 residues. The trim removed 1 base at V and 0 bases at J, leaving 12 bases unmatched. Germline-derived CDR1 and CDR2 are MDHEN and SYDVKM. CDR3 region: CASSLSGVTGSLSGNTIYF. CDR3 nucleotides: TGTGCCAGCAGTTTATCGGGGGTGACAGGGAGCCTCTCTGGAAACACCATATATTTT.

In nucleotides, the CDR3 is TGCAGCGTTGTGGAGTACTCTGGAAACACCATATATTTT. Translated, it gives CSVVEYSGNTIYF. This rearrangement joins TRBV29-1 to TRBJ1-3, with D unresolved. The CDR3 length is 13 residues. Trimming removed 4 bases from V and 0 bases from J, with 7 bases in between. Germline assignment: CDR1 SQVTM and CDR2 ANQGSEA.